Listed below are T cell receptor beta chains from one sample, sequenced in a study of cytomegalovirus exposure and HLA in healthy donors. Clones were read by immunoSEQ multiplex PCR, and TCRdb kept only the in-frame ones, dropping some. Of 95,000 to 150,000 clones detected, over 60% appear once; the ten largest clones hold over 5%. The specimen was PBMCs. The receptor set was obtained from a woman in her forties in good health and CMV-seronegative. The conserved cysteine and the conserved F or W are not part of the CDR3 here.

j_gene	v_gene	CDR3aa
TRBJ2-2	TRBV11-3	ASSSLTGELF
TRBJ1-2	TRBV5-6	ASSLYGDRGPLNYGYT
TRBJ2-1	TRBV7-7	ASSSIPTGYNEQF
TRBJ1-1	TRBV18	ASSPTNRDGSFAF
TRBJ2-7	TRBV7-2	ASSQRTSSSYEQY
TRBJ2-1	TRBV6-1	ASSVTSGRRSEQF
TRBJ2-2	TRBV7-9	SSNSRYSRPGELF
TRBJ2-7	TRBV2	ASKGTGPYEQY
TRBJ2-1	TRBV28	ASSNGQVQSNEQF
TRBJ2-2	TRBV19	ASKKRENTGELF
TRBJ1-1	TRBV15	ATSSNRDTEAF
TRBJ2-1	TRBV7-9	ASSYGLAISYNEQF
TRBJ2-1	TRBV6-1	ASVPIAGGEDEQF
TRBJ2-2	TRBV6-1	ASSEKGFYTGELF
TRBJ2-3	TRBV14	ASSQEGGVRTDTQY
TRBJ2-7	TRBV4-2	ASSQETGLARYEQY
TRBJ1-2	TRBV5-1	ASSLDGTGVVLGGYT
TRBJ1-3	TRBV19	ASSPGTGAATIY
TRBJ1-1	TRBV7-9	ASSQKGQPNTEAF
TRBJ2-5	TRBV4-3	ASSQDNQETQY
TRBJ2-1	TRBV13	ASSPAGTSSDEQF
TRBJ2-1	TRBV5-4	ASSSGGAGAIYNEQF
TRBJ2-1	TRBV7-2	ASSFPTYNEQF
TRBJ1-6	TRBV5-8	ASSWGVLDSPLH
TRBJ2-7	TRBV5-1	ASKWSSGSYEQY
TRBJ2-1	TRBV7-9	ASSPKTSGSWNEQF
TRBJ1-5	TRBV2	ASSLDRGDQPQH
TRBJ2-7	TRBV28	ASSTGLKTYEQY
TRBJ1-4	TRBV7-8	ASSYRTGGTTNEKLF
TRBJ2-3	TRBV5-1	ASSLGTGLAGVNTDTQY
TRBJ2-1	TRBV7-9	ASSFPSSNEQF
TRBJ2-2	TRBV29-1	SVAGQGSHTGELF
TRBJ2-5	TRBV28	ASRPGGGRQETQY
TRBJ2-7	TRBV4-3	ASSQGAGVPYEQY
TRBJ2-1	TRBV9	ASSAPSAPGNEQF
TRBJ2-4	TRBV28	ASSSSPWGRTPILAKNIQY
TRBJ2-7	TRBV5-1	ASKKEGNSYEQY